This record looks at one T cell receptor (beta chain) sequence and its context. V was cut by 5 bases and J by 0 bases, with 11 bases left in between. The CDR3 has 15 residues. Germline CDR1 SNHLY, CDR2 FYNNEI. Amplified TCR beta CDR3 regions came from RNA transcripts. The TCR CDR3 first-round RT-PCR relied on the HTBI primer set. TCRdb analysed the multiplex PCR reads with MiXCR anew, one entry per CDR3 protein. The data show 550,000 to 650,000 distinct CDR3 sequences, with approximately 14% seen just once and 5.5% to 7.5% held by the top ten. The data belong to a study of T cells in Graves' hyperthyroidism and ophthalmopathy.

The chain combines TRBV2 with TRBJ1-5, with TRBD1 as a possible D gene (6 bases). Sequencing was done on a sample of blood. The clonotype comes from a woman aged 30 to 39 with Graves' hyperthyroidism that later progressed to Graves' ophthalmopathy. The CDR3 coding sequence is TGTGCCAGCAGTTTACAGGGACATAGCAATCAGCCCCAGCATTTT. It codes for CASSLQGHSNQPQHF.